The 15 T cell receptor beta chains listed next were all sequenced from one sample in a study of cytomegalovirus exposure and HLA in healthy donors. PCR employed 60 Vbeta and 13 Jbeta primers. Clones were sequenced by immunoSEQ multiplex PCR, and TCRdb holds only the in-frame ones, with some missing. This table has more than 100,000 clones, roughly 80% appearing once. Input material: PBMCs. These receptors all come from a man between 50 and 59 years old in good health and CMV-seropositive.

The V call is TRBV7-9, the J call TRBJ2-7, with TRBD1 matching 9 bases. CDR1 SEHNR and CDR2 FQNEAQ come from the germline V gene (reference sequence). V gave up 5 bases and J gave up 4 bases; unmatched junction bases: 9. This CDR3 has 15 residues. The CDR3 bases are TGTGCCAGCAGCCTCTCGGGACAGGGAGGTTACGAGCAGTACTTC. It encodes CASSLSGQGGYEQYF.

The chain links TRBV5-1 to TRBJ2-3, with 11 bases aligning to TRBD1. The germline V gene encodes CDR1 SGHRS and CDR2 YFSETQ. The CDR3 covers 15 residues. V lost 4 bases to trimming and J lost 3 bases; unmatched junction nucleotides: 4. The CDR3 DNA sequence: TGCGCCAGCAGCACGGGACAGGGGGAAACAGATACGCAGTATTTT. Translated: CASSTGQGETDTQYF.

The genes are TRBV7-2 and TRBJ1-3; possible D gene TRBD1, 6 bases. V lost 4 bases, J lost 0 bases, and 13 bases lay in between. Germline V lookup: CDR1 SGHTA, CDR2 FQGNSA. The CDR3 covers 16 residues. The CDR3 here is CASSSRQALSGNTIYF. CDR3 sequence (DNA): TGTGCCAGCAGCTCGCGACAGGCTCTCTCTGGAAACACCATATATTTT. The full variable domain, completed using reference TRBV7-2 and TRBJ1-3, is GAGVSQSPSNKVTEKGKDVELRCDPISGHTALYWYRQSLGQGLEFLIYFQGNSAPDKSGLPSDRFSAERTGGSVSTLTIQRTQQEDSAVYLCASSSRQALSGNTIYFGEGSWLTVV.

The chain recombines TRBV7-2 with TRBJ1-4; 9 positions match TRBD1. This CDR3 region has 14 residues. The ends lost 4 bases at V and 6 bases at J; junction bases unmatched: 3. Germline V gene sequence: CDR1 SGHTA, CDR2 FQGNSA. In nucleotides, the CDR3 is TGTGCCAGCAGCTCGAGGACAGGGGATGAAAAACTGTTTTTT. It codes for CASSSRTGDEKLFF.

The J gene is TRBJ2-5, the V gene TRBV27; D perhaps matches TRBD1 (5 bases). The germline gives CDR1 MNHEY, CDR2 SMNVEV (reference sequence). Trimming took 3 bases from V and 5 from J, leaving 13 bases between them. The CDR3 contains 14 residues. The DNA for the CDR3 is TGTGCCAGCAGTTTTAATGGGGCTTGGGAGACCCAGTACTTC. It translates to CASSFNGAWETQYF.

The CDR3 spells CASSATSGTPGGQYF. The CDR3 coding sequence is TGTGCCAGCAGCGCTACTAGCGGGACTCCCGGGGGGCAGTACTTC. The chain joins TRBV9 to TRBJ2-7; 10 bases match TRBD2. This CDR3 contains 15 residues. The V gene end was trimmed by 3 bases and the J gene end by 9 bases; junction bases not matched to a gene: 12. Germline CDR1 reads SGDLS; CDR2 reads YYNGEE.

V usage is TRBV4-3 and J usage is TRBJ2-7; 8 bases are shared with TRBD2. The germline CDR1 and CDR2 sequences are LGHNA and YSLEER. The CDR3 runs to 16 residues. V gave up 0 bases and J gave up 0 bases; unmatched junction bases: 4. The CDR3 DNA is TGCGCCAGCAGCCAAGATTGGGCGGGAGGCTCCTACGAGCAGTACTTC. Its protein is CASSQDWAGGSYEQYF.

This clone was observed a handful of times. CDR3 bases: TGTGCCAGCAGCAGCTGGACAGGGAACCACGAGCAGTACTTC. Translating it yields CASSSWTGNHEQYF. The chain is built from TRBV11-2 and TRBJ2-7; 8 bases are shared with TRBD1. The CDR3 is 14 residues long. J gave up 5 bases and V 5 bases, and 8 bases lay outside the gene matches. CDR1 and CDR2 (germline): SGHAT, FQNNGV. The full variable domain, rest sourced from reference TRBV11-2 and TRBJ2-7, is EAGVAQSPRYKIIEKRQSVAFWCNPISGHATLYWYQQILGQGPKLLIQFQNNGVVDDSQLPKDRFSAERLKGVDSTLKIQPAKLEDSAVYLCASSSWTGNHEQYFGPGTRLTVT.

The chain has TRBV5-1 and TRBJ1-2; weak D call: TRBD1 (6 bases). The V end was cut by 4 bases, the J end by 3 bases, with 16 bases between. The CDR3 has 15 residues. Germline V CDR1 and CDR2: SGHRS, YFSETQ. Here the CDR3 DNA reads TGCGCCAGCAGCCCTGGCAGGGGATCGGACTATGGCTACACCTTC. Translated: CASSPGRGSDYGYTF.

This chain joins TRBV5-1 and TRBJ2-1; 7 bases fit TRBD2. V gave up 2 bases and J gave up 3 bases; unmatched junction bases: 5. The CDR3 contains 15 residues. Per the germline V gene, CDR1 is SGHRS and CDR2 is YFSETQ. The CDR3 region is CASSFPSGGYNEQFF. Here the CDR3 DNA reads TGCGCCAGCAGCTTTCCTAGCGGAGGCTACAATGAGCAGTTCTTC.

The rearrangement uses TRBV19 and TRBJ2-7; 7 bases fit TRBD1. Germline CDR1 and CDR2: LNHDA and SQIVND (reference sequence). The CDR3 has 15 residues. The CDR3 DNA follows: TGTGCTTCTATGGGCCGGGACAGCCTTTCTCGCGAGCAGTACTTC. Encoded protein: CASMGRDSLSREQYF.

This clone was seen once. This rearrangement joins TRBV4-1 to TRBJ1-3, with D maybe TRBD1 (6 bases). The V gene's germline CDR1 is MGHRA and CDR2 YSYEKL. With 0 bases removed from V and 0 bases from J, the gap between germline ends came to 9 bases. This CDR3 region has 16 residues. The CDR3 protein is CASSQDADSSGNTIYF. In DNA, the CDR3 is TGCGCCAGCAGCCAAGATGCGGACAGCTCTGGAAACACCATATATTTT.

The V gene is TRBV6-5, the J gene TRBJ1-5, with 9 bases lining up with TRBD1. Germline values: CDR1 MNHEY, CDR2 SVGAGI. V lost 8 bases and J lost 6; bases outside the gene matches: 11. The CDR3 contains 15 residues. The CDR3 sequence: CASALEQGAPQPQHF. In nucleotides, the CDR3 is TGTGCCAGCGCCCTGGAACAGGGGGCCCCTCAGCCCCAGCATTTT.

The V and J genes are TRBV18 and TRBJ2-7; the match to TRBD1 covers 9 bases. This CDR3 region has 15 residues. CDR1 KGHSH and CDR2 LQKENI come from the germline V gene. V shed 3 bases and J 0 bases; nucleotides not matched to a gene: 3. The CDR3 sequence: CASSPLGQGSYEQYF. The CDR3 nucleotides are TGTGCCAGCTCACCCTTGGGACAGGGCTCCTACGAGCAGTACTTC.

The chain carries TRBV7-9 and TRBJ1-3; the D is unclear. The ends were cut back, 5 bases at V and 0 bases at J, with 8 bases in the middle. Germline CDR1 reads SEHNR; CDR2 reads FQNEAQ (reference sequence). There are 14 residues in the CDR3. CDR3: CASSMRDSGNTIYF. The CDR3 region has the DNA TGTGCCAGCAGCATGCGAGACTCTGGAAACACCATATATTTT.